This record looks at one T cell receptor beta chain sequence and its context. This record belongs to a study of T cell responses to AZD1222 COVID-19 vaccine. About the research overall: Samples with a second dose at about 4 or about 12 weeks were pooled together.

The CDR3 covers 11 residues. The V end lost 5 bases, the J end lost 6 bases, and 5 bases lay between the germline ends. Clones were sequenced by immunoSEQ multiplex PCR, and TCRdb holds only the in-frame ones, with some missing. The sample has approximately 100,000 clones, roughly nine tenths seen once. The V gene is TRBV12-3 or TRBV12-4, the J gene TRBJ1-5; D gene ambiguous. Sample: peripheral blood, taken on day 0 of AZD1222 vaccination. The TCR sequence derives from an adult in good health. CDR3 amino acids: CASSTGQPQHF. CDR3 DNA sequence: TGTGCCAGCAGTACTGGTCAGCCCCAGCATTTT.